Below, 13 T cell receptor beta chains from the same sample are listed, as sequenced in a study of blood T cell repertoires in COVID-19. Profiling relied on immunoSEQ multiplex PCR, and the TCRdb table lists in-frame clones only, not all of them. The repertoire holds 130,000 to 150,000 clones, with approximately 83% as singletons. The sequenced sample was peripheral blood. The origin of the receptors is an elderly woman with acute or convalescent COVID-19.

This chain joins TRBV9 and TRBJ2-3; possible D gene TRBD1, 6 bases. Trimming removed 0 bases at V and 4 bases at J, with 9 bases between. This CDR3 spans 14 amino acids. Germline CDR1 and CDR2: SGDLS and YYNGEE. The CDR3: CASSVGSGADTQYF. The CDR3 region has the DNA TGTGCCAGCAGCGTAGGTTCAGGGGCAGATACGCAGTATTTT.

This clone was found once. V gene TRBV19 combines with J gene TRBJ1-5; D might be TRBD1 (5 bases). Looked up from germline, CDR1 is LNHDA and CDR2 is SQIVND (reference sequence). The V and J ends lost 6 bases and 0 bases respectively, with 18 bases between them. This CDR3 is built from 17 residues. CDR3 sequence: CASRISTGVYSNQPQHF. CDR3 nucleotide sequence: TGTGCCAGTAGGATTTCAACAGGCGTCTATAGCAATCAGCCCCAGCATTTT. Full variable domain (remainder filled in from reference TRBV19 and TRBJ1-5): DGGITQSPKYLFRKEGQNVTLSCEQNLNHDAMYWYRQDPGQGLRLIYYSQIVNDFQKGDIAEGYSVSREKKESFPLTVTSAQKNPTAFYLCASRISTGVYSNQPQHFGDGTRLSIL.

The chain employs TRBV6-5 and TRBJ1-2; no firm D call. Germline CDR1 and CDR2: MNHEY and SVGAGI. This CDR3 comprises 14 residues. V lost 0 bases and J 6 bases, leaving 11 bases between the germline ends. CDR3 loop: CASSYSRGQDGYTF. CDR3 coding DNA: TGTGCCAGCAGTTACTCGAGAGGGCAAGATGGCTACACCTTC.

The chain recombines TRBV19 with TRBJ1-5; a possible D gene is TRBD1 (5 bases). This CDR3 is 16 amino acids long. Per germline, CDR1 LNHDA and CDR2 SQIVND (reference sequence). V was trimmed by 7 bases and J by 2 bases, leaving 18 bases between them. The CDR3 is CASTPQGAVRNQPQHF. The CDR3 coding sequence is TGTGCCAGTACCCCTCAGGGTGCCGTCCGCAATCAGCCCCAGCATTTT.

CDR3 DNA: TGTGCCAGCAGTTACGGGGAGCCCACCTACAATGAGCAGTTCTTC. This gives the protein CASSYGEPTYNEQFF. V gene TRBV6-5 combines with J gene TRBJ2-1, with D perhaps matching TRBD2 (5 bases). V shed 2 bases and J shed 2 bases, with 10 bases lying between them. Germline V gives CDR1 MNHEY, CDR2 SVGAGI. There are 15 residues in the CDR3.

The chain employs TRBV6-2 or TRBV6-3 and TRBJ2-7, with 8 nucleotides matching TRBD1. This CDR3 region has 16 residues. The germline gives CDR1 MNHEY, CDR2 SVGEGT. Trimming removed 2 bases from V and 0 bases from J; junction bases left unmatched: 6. Here the CDR3 DNA reads TGTGCCAGCAGTTACGAGGACAGGGCCCTCTCCTACGAGCAGTACTTC. As protein: CASSYEDRALSYEQYF.

The V and J genes are TRBV19 and TRBJ1-1, with TRBD1 as a possible D gene (5 bases). Trimming took off 1 base at V and 4 bases at J, with 10 bases between the two ends. This CDR3 comprises 14 residues. CDR1 is LNHDA, CDR2 SQIVND, per germline (reference sequence). The CDR3 region has the DNA TGTGCCAGTAGTATAGGTGGGGGGAGCACTGAAGCTTTCTTT. Translating it yields CASSIGGGSTEAFF.

The rearrangement uses TRBV2 and TRBJ1-5, with D possibly matching TRBD1 (6 bases). From germline, CDR1 is SNHLY and CDR2 FYNNEI. V was cut by 4 bases and J by 3 bases, with 7 bases left in between. The CDR3 has 13 residues. CDR3 coding DNA: TGTGCCAGCAGTGGGGACAACAATCAGCCCCAGCATTTT. Translating it yields CASSGDNNQPQHF. Supplemented by reference TRBV2 and TRBJ1-5, the full variable domain reads EPEVTQTPSHQVTQMGQEVILRCVPISNHLYFYWYRQILGQKVEFLVSFYNNEISEKSEIFDDQFSVERPDGSNFTLKIRSTKLEDSAMYFCASSGDNNQPQHFGDGTRLSIL.

The J gene is TRBJ1-2, the V gene TRBV3-1 (or the pseudogene TRBV3-2); 10 nucleotides agree with TRBD1. After removal of 0 bases from V and 3 bases from J, the junction contained 1 base not matched to a gene. CDR1 and CDR2 from the germline V gene are LGHDT and YNNKEL (reference sequence). CDR3 length: 15 amino acids. The CDR3 loop is CASSQDGQGDYGYTF. CDR3 bases: TGTGCCAGCAGCCAAGATGGACAGGGGGACTATGGCTACACCTTC.

The rearrangement uses TRBV18 and TRBJ2-3; tentatively, D is TRBD1 (5 bases). The CDR3 totals 15 residues. Germline V CDR1 and CDR2: KGHSH, LQKENI. V was cut by 2 bases and J by 1 base, with 10 bases left in between. Here the CDR3 reads CASSPGATGTDTQYF. The CDR3 DNA follows: TGTGCCAGCTCACCAGGGGCTACGGGCACAGATACGCAGTATTTT.

This rearrangement joins TRBV27 to TRBJ2-7; TRBD1 agrees at 11 bases. CDR1 is MNHEY and CDR2 is SMNVEV in the germline V gene (reference sequence). The CDR3 length is 16 residues. Trimming cost V 6 bases and J 5 bases; bases outside gene matches: 12. CDR3 bases: TGTGCCAGCAGCCGCGGGGTGGGACAGGGGGATCACGAGCAGTACTTC. Residues: CASSRGVGQGDHEQYF.

The chain combines TRBV2 with TRBJ1-1; tentatively, D is TRBD1 (5 bases). Trimming cost V 3 bases and J 5 bases, with 13 bases left between them. Germline V gene sequence: CDR1 SNHLY, CDR2 FYNNEI. The CDR3 runs 14 residues. The CDR3 is CASSDRRGGTEAFF. In DNA form, the CDR3 reads TGTGCCAGCAGTGACAGGCGGGGGGGGACTGAAGCTTTCTTT.

A few counts support this clone. The V call is TRBV7-2, the J call TRBJ1-4; D unclear. CDR3 length equals 14 residues. Trimming took 3 bases from V and 5 from J, leaving 10 bases between them. Per the germline V gene, CDR1 is SGHTA and CDR2 is FQGNSA. The CDR3 DNA reads as TGTGCCAGCAGCTTTAACCGGGGAAATGAAAAACTGTTTTTT. The encoded protein is CASSFNRGNEKLFF. Supplemented by reference TRBV7-2 and TRBJ1-4, the full variable domain reads GAGVSQSPSNKVTEKGKDVELRCDPISGHTALYWYRQSLGQGLEFLIYFQGNSAPDKSGLPSDRFSAERTGGSVSTLTIQRTQQEDSAVYLCASSFNRGNEKLFFGSGTQLSVL.